This T cell receptor beta chain was observed in a study of T cells in pancreatic ductal adenocarcinoma. Profiling relied on immunoSEQ multiplex PCR, and the TCRdb table lists in-frame clones only, not all of them. This table has fewer than 20,000 clones, under 95% appearing once. The germline V gene has CDR1 SGHVS and CDR2 FQNEAQ. J lost 0 bases, V lost 0 bases, and 4 bases had no gene match. CDR3 length equals 16 residues. Selected pancreatic ductal adenocarcinoma patients had undergone surgery without neoadjuvant therapy. Remarks on this clone: The antigen remains undetermined.

Overall study findings and caveats: Unique clonotypes were roughly 8-fold more numerous in blood than in tumor.

The sequenced sample consisted of PBMCs. The TCR was taken from a human donor with pancreatic ductal adenocarcinoma. The J gene is TRBJ1-2, the V gene TRBV7-8, with 7 bases lining up with TRBD1. The CDR3 DNA reads TGTGCCAGCAGCTTAGCAGGGACAGCAGCTAACTATGGCTACACCTTC. Its translation is CASSLAGTAANYGYTF.